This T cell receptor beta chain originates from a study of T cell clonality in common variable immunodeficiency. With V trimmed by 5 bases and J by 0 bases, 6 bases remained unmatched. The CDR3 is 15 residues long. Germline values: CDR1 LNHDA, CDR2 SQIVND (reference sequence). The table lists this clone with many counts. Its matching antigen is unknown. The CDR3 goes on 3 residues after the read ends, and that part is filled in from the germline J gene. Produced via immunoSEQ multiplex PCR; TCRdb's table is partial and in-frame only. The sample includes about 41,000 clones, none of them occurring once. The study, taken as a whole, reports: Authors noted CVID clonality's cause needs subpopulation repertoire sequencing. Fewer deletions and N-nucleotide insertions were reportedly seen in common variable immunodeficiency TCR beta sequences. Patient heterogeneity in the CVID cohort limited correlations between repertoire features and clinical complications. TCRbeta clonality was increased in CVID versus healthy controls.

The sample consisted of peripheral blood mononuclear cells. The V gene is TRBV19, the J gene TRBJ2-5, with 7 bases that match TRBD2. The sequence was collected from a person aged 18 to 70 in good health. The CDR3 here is CASSWREGYQETQYF. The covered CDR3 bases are TGTGCCAGTAGTTGGAGGGAGGGGTACCAAGAGACC.